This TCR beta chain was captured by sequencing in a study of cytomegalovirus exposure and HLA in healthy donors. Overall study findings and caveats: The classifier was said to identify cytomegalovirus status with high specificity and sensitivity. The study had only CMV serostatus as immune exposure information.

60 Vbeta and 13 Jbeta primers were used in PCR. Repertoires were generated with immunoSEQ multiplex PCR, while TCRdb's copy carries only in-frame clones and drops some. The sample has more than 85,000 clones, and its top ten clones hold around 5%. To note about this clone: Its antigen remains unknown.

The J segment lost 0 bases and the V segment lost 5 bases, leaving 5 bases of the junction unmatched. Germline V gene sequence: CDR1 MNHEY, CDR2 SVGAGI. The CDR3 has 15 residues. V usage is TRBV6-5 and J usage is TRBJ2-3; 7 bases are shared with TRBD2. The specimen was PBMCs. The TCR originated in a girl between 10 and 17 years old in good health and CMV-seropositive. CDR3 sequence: CASSAGDYSTDTQYF. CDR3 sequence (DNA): TGTGCCAGCAGTGCCGGGGACTACAGCACAGATACGCAGTATTTT.